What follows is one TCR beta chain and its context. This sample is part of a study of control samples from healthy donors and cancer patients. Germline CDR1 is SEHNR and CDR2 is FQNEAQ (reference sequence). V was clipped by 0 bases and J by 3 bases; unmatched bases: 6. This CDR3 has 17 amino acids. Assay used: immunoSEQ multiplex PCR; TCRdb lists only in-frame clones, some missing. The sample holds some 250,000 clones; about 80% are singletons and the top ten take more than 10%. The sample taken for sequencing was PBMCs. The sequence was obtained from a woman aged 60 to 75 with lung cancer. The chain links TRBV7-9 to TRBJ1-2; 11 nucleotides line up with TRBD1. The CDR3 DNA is TGTGCCAGCAGCTTAGCGAGAAGGACAGGGGGCCACTATGGCTACACCTTC. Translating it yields CASSLARRTGGHYGYTF.